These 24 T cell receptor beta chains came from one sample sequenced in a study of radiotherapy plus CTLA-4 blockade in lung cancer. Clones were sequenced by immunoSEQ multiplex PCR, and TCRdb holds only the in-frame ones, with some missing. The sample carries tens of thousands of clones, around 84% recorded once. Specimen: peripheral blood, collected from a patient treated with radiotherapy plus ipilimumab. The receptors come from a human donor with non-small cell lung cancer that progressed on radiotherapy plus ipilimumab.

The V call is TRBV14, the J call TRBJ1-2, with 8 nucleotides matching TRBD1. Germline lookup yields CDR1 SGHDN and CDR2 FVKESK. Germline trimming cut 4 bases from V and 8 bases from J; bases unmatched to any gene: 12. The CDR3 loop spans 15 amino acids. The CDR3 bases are TGTGCCAGCAGCCCCGACGCAGGGGGCGTCGGAGGCTACACCTTC. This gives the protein CASSPDAGGVGGYTF.

CDR3 protein: CAWNGLLYNEQFF. For the CDR3, the DNA is TGTGCCTGGAATGGACTTTTATACAATGAGCAGTTCTTC. This chain uses TRBV30 with TRBJ2-1, with D perhaps TRBD2 (5 bases). The germline gives CDR1 GTSNPN, CDR2 SVGIG (reference sequence). This CDR3 region has 13 residues. V lost 4 bases and J lost 4, with 11 bases in between.

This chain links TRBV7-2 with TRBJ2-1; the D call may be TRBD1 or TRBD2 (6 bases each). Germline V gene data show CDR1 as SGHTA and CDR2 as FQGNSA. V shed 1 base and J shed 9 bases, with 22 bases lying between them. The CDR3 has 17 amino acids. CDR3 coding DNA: TGTGCCAGCAGCTTAGGTTCGACGGGGGCCACCTCCAGTGAGCAGTTCTTC. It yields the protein CASSLGSTGATSSEQFF. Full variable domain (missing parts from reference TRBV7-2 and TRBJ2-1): GAGVSQSPSNKVTEKGKDVELRCDPISGHTALYWYRQSLGQGLEFLIYFQGNSAPDKSGLPSDRFSAERTGGSVSTLTIQRTQQEDSAVYLCASSLGSTGATSSEQFFGPGTRLTVL.

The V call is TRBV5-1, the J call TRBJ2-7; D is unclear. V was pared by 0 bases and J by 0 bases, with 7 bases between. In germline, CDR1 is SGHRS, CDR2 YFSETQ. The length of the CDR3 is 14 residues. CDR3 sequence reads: CASSLASVSYEQYF. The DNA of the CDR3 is TGCGCCAGCAGCTTGGCCTCGGTCTCCTACGAGCAGTACTTC.

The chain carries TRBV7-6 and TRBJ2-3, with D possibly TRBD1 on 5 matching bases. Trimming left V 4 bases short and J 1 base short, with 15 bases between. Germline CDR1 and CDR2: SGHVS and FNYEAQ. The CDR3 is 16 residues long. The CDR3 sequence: CASSSPPGLRTDTQYF. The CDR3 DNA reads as TGTGCCAGCAGCTCCCCCCCAGGGCTGCGCACAGATACGCAGTATTTT. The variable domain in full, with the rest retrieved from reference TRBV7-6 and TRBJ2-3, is GAGVSQSPRYKVTKRGQDVALRCDPISGHVSLYWYRQALGQGPEFLTYFNYEAQQDKSGLPNDRFSAERPEGSISTLTIQRTEQRDSAMYRCASSSPPGLRTDTQYFGPGTRLTVL.

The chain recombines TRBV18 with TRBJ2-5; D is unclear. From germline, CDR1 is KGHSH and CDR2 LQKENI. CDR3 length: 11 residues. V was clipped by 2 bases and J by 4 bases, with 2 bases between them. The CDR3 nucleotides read TGTGCCAGCTCACCAGGAGAGACCCAGTACTTC. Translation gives CASSPGETQYF. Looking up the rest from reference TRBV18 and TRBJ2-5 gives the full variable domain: NAGVMQNPRHLVRRRGQEARLRCSPMKGHSHVYWYRQLPEEGLKFMVYLQKENIIDESGMPKERFSAEFPKEGPSILRIQQVVRGDSAAYFCASSPGETQYFGPGTRLLVL.

Here the CDR3 DNA reads TGTGCCAGCAGTAGTCTAAATACGCAGTATTTT. Translated, it gives CASSSLNTQYF. V usage is TRBV27 and J usage is TRBJ2-3; no firm D call. The length of the CDR3 is 11 residues. Germline CDR1 MNHEY, CDR2 SMNVEV (reference sequence). The V and J ends lost 5 bases and 7 bases respectively, with 7 bases between them.

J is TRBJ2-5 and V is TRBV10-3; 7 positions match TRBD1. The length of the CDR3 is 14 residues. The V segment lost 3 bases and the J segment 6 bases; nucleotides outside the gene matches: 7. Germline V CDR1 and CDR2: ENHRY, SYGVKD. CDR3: CAISDTGVGKTQYF. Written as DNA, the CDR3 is TGTGCCATCAGTGACACAGGGGTAGGGAAGACCCAGTACTTC.

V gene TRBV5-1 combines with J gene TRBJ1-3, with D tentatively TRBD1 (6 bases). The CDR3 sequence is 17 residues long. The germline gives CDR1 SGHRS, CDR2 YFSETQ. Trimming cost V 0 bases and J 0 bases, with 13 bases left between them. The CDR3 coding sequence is TGCGCCAGCAGCTTGGCCGGGGGCCCCCTCTCTGGAAACACCATATATTTT. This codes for CASSLAGGPLSGNTIYF.

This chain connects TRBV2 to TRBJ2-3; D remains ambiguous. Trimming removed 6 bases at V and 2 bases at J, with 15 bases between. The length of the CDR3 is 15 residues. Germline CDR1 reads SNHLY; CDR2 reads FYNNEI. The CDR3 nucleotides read TGTGCCAGCAGGCGGATCGCAACACCCACAGATACGCAGTATTTT. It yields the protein CASRRIATPTDTQYF.

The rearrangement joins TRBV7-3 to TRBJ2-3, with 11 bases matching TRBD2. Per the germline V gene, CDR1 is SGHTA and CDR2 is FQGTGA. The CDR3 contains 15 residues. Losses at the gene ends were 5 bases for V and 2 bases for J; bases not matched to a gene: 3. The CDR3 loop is CASSPSGGYTDTQYF. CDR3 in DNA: TGTGCCAGCAGCCCTAGCGGGGGGTACACAGATACGCAGTATTTT.

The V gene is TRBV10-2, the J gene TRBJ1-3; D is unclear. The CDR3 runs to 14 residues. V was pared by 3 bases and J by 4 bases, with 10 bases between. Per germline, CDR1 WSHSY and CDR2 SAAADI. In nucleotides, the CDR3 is TGCGCCAGCAGTGATTGGGGTAACGGAAACACCATATATTTT. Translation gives CASSDWGNGNTIYF.

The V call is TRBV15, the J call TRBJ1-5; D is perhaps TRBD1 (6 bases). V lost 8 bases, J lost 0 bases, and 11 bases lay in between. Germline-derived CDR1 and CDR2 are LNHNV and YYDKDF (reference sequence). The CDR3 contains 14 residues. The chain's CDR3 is CATRTEISNQPQHF. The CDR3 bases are TGTGCCACCCGGACAGAGATTAGCAATCAGCCCCAGCATTTT.

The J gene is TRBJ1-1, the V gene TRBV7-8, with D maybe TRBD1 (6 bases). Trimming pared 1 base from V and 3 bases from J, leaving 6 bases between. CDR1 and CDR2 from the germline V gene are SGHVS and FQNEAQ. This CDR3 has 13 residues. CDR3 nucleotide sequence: TGTGCCAGCAGCTTAGACAGGGACACTGAAGCTTTCTTT. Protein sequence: CASSLDRDTEAFF.

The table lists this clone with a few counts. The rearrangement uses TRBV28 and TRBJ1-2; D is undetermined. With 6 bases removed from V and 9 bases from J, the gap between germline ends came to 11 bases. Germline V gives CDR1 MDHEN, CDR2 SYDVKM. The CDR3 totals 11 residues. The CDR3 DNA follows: TGTGCCAGCAGGGCTCAGGCCAGCTACACCTTC. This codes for CASRAQASYTF.

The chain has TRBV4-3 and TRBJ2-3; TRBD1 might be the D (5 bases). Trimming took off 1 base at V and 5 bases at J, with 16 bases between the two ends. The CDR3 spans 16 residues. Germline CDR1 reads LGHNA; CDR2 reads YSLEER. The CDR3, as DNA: TGCGCCAGCAGCCAAGCAAGGGGCCCTATTGGAGATACGCAGTATTTT. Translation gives CASSQARGPIGDTQYF.

This CDR3 is CASSYESQAAYEQYF. Here the CDR3 DNA reads TGTGCCAGCAGTTATGAAAGTCAGGCCGCCTACGAGCAGTACTTC. This chain connects TRBV6-5 to TRBJ2-7; D not certain. The V gene's germline CDR1 is MNHEY and CDR2 SVGAGI. V was clipped by 3 bases and J by 2 bases, with 14 bases between them. The CDR3 is made up of 15 amino acids.

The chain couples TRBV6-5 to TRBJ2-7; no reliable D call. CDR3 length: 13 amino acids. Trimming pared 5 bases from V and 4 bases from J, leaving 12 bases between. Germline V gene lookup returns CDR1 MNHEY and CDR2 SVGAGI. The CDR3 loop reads CASSELTDYEQYF. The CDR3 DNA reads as TGTGCCAGCAGTGAGTTGACCGATTACGAGCAGTACTTC.

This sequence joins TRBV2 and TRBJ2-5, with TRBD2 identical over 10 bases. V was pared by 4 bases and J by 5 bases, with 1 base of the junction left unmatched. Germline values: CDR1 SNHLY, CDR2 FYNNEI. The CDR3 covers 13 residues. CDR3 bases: TGTGCCAGCAGTGGGGGACTAGCGGAGACCCAGTACTTC. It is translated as CASSGGLAETQYF.

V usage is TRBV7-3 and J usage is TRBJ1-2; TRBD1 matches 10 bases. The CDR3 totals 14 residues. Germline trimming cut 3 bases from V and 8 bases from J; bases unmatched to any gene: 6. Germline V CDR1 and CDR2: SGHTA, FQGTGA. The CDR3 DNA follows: TGTGCCAGCAGCTTTTCAGGGACAGGGGTGGGCTACACCTTC. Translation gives CASSFSGTGVGYTF.

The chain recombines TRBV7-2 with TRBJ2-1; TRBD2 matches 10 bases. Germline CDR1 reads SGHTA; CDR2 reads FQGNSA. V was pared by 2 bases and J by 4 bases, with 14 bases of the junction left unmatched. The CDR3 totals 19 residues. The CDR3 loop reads CASSLFLPISGLAYNEQFF. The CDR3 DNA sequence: TGTGCCAGCAGCTTATTTCTTCCCATATCGGGACTAGCGTACAATGAGCAGTTCTTC.

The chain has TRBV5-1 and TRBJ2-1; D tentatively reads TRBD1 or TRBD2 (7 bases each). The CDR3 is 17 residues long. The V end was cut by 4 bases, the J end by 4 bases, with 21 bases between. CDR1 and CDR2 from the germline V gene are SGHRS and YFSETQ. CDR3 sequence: CASSGGGPGGLYNEQFF. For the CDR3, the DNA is TGCGCCAGCAGCGGAGGCGGGCCAGGGGGACTATACAATGAGCAGTTCTTC.

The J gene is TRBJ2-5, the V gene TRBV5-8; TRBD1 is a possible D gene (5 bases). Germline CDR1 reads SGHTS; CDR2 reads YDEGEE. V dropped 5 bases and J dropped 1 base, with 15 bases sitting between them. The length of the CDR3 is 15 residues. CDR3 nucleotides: TGTGCCAGCAGGGAAGGCCTGACAGTCCAAGAGACCCAGTACTTC. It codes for CASREGLTVQETQYF.

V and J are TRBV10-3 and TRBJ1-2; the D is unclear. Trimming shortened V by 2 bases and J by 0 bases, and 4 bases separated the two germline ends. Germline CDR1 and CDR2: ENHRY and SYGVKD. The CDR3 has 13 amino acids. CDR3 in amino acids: CAISEETNYGYTF. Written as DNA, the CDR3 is TGTGCCATCAGTGAGGAGACTAACTATGGCTACACCTTC.